These 10 T cell receptor beta chains came from one sample sequenced in a study of spatial heterogeneity in lung cancer. TCRdb itself ran the 5' RACE reads through MiXCR, one entry per CDR3 protein. The data contain 45,000 to 55,000 distinct CDR3 sequences, roughly 5.2% of them singletons. Indicated time point: sample taken at primary tumor resection. Extraction of whole RNA from tumor, nontumor lung or frozen PBMC preceded unsorted sequencing. This specimen was PBMCs, taken at surgery. The receptors come from a male donor with early-stage non-small cell lung cancer.

This chain connects TRBV9 to TRBJ2-3; no firm D call. Germline CDR1 reads SGDLS; CDR2 reads YYNGEE. Trimming left V 4 bases short and J 6 bases short, with 9 bases between. The CDR3 extends over 12 amino acids. CDR3 protein: CASSPRLDTQYF. Here the CDR3 DNA reads TGTGCCAGCAGCCCACGATTGGATACGCAGTATTTT.

The sample holds many counts of this clonotype. This chain uses TRBV11-2 with TRBJ2-5; D ambiguous. CDR1 is SGHAT, CDR2 FQNNGV, per germline. Trimming took off 1 base at V and 4 bases at J, with 4 bases between the two ends. CDR3 length: 12 amino acids. The CDR3 DNA follows: TGTGCCAGCAGCTTAGCGGCAGAGACCCAGTACTTC. It codes for CASSLAAETQYF.

Many counts were recorded for this clonotype. This CDR3 is CATSDPRGRGPNEQFF. The CDR3 DNA is TGTGCCACCAGTGATCCCAGGGGGCGCGGTCCCAATGAGCAGTTCTTC. V gene TRBV24-1 combines with J gene TRBJ2-1; 8 nucleotides match TRBD1. The CDR3 length is 16 residues. The germline CDR1 and CDR2 sequences are KGHDR and SFDVKD. The trim removed 3 bases at V and 6 bases at J, leaving 9 bases unmatched.

The table lists this clonotype with many counts. The chain has TRBV21-1 and TRBJ1-1; TRBD1, the D gene given by the table, was not confirmed from the DNA. TRBV21-1 is listed as a pseudogene. The CDR3 has 13 amino acids. The CDR3 DNA sequence: TGTGCCAGCACCCCCGAGGGGGCAGCTGAAGCTTTCTTT. It codes for CASTPEGAAEAFF.

This clonotype was detected ten times or more. The V and J genes are TRBV5-6 and TRBJ2-7, with TRBD2 identical over 7 bases. The CDR3 is 14 residues long. Trimming took 2 bases from V and 0 from J; bases not matched to a gene: 2. Germline V gene lookup returns CDR1 SGHDT and CDR2 YYEEEE. The CDR3 protein is CASSFGGSSYEQYF. The CDR3 bases are TGTGCCAGCAGCTTCGGCGGGAGCTCCTACGAGCAGTACTTC.

At least ten counts were recorded for this clonotype. This chain uses TRBV20-1 with TRBJ2-7; D remains ambiguous. The V gene's germline CDR1 is DFQATT and CDR2 SNEGSKA (reference sequence). V was shortened by 0 bases and J by 7 bases, with 7 bases between the two germline ends. This CDR3 comprises 11 residues. In DNA form, the CDR3 reads TGCAGTGCTAGAGATGCGAGGGAGCAGTACTTC. Protein sequence: CSARDAREQYF.

Many counts were recorded for this clonotype. The chain has TRBV28 and TRBJ2-1, with D tentatively TRBD2 (5 bases). V was pared by 0 bases and J by 5 bases, with 17 bases between. CDR1 and CDR2 (germline): MDHEN, SYDVKM. The CDR3 loop spans 17 amino acids. The CDR3 bases are TGTGCCAGCAGTTTATGGGCGGCGGGTGAAATGAACAATGAGCAGTTCTTC. This translates into CASSLWAAGEMNNEQFF.

This clonotype was recorded many times. J is TRBJ1-1 and V is TRBV9; tentative D call: TRBD1 (5 bases). This CDR3 is 13 amino acids long. The ends were cut back, 5 bases at V and 4 bases at J, with 12 bases in the middle. Germline-derived CDR1 and CDR2 are SGDLS and YYNGEE. The CDR3 nucleotides read TGTGCCAGCAGTACAGGACCATTCACTGAAGCTTTCTTT. Translation gives CASSTGPFTEAFF.

This clonotype was seen ten or more times. V usage is TRBV6-1 and J usage is TRBJ2-1, with unresolved D. The CDR3 sequence is 14 residues long. V lost 6 bases and J lost 3, with 12 bases in between. The germline gives CDR1 MNHNS, CDR2 SASEGT. CDR3 bases: TGTGCCAGCAGGGATCCTAGGTTCTACAATGAGCAGTTCTTC. It codes for CASRDPRFYNEQFF.

Many counts were recorded for this clonotype. The chain has TRBV6-1 and TRBJ2-5, with TRBD2 as a possible D gene (6 bases). CDR1 and CDR2 from the germline V gene are MNHNS and SASEGT. The V end was cut by 4 bases, the J end by 4 bases, with 10 bases between. CDR3 length: 13 amino acids. The CDR3: CASSAGGRETQYF. Written as DNA, the CDR3 is TGTGCCAGCAGTGCCGGGGGTCGAGAGACCCAGTACTTC.